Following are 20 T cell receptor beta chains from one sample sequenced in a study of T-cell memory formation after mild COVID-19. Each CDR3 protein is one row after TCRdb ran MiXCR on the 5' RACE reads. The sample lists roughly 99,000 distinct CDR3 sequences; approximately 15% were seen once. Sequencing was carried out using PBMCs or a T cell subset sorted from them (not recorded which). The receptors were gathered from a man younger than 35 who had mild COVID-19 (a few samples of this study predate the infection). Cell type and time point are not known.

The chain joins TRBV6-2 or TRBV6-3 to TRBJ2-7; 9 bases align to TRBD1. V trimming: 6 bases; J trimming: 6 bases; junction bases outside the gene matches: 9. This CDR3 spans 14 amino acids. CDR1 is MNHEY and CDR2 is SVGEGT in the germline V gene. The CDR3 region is CASRRDREVAEQYV. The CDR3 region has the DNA TGTGCCAGCAGGCGGGACAGGGAGGTCGCCGAGCAGTACGTC.

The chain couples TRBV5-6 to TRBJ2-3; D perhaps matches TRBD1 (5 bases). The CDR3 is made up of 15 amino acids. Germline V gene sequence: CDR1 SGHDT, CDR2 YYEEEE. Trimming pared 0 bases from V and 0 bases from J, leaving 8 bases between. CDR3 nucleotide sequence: TGTGCCAGCAGCTTGGGACAGTCTAGCACAGATACGCAGTATTTT. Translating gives CASSLGQSSTDTQYF. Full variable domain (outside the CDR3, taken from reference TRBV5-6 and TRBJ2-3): DAGVTQSPTHLIKTRGQQVTLRCSPKSGHDTVSWYQQALGQGPQFIFQYYEEEERQRGNFPDRFSGHQFPNYSSELNVNALLLGDSALYLCASSLGQSSTDTQYFGPGTRLTVL.

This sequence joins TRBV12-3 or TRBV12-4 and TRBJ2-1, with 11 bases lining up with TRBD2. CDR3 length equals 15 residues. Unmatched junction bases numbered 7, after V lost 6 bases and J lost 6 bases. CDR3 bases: TGTGCCAGCAGAACGCCGGGACTAGCGGTCAATGAGCAGTTCTTC. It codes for CASRTPGLAVNEQFF.

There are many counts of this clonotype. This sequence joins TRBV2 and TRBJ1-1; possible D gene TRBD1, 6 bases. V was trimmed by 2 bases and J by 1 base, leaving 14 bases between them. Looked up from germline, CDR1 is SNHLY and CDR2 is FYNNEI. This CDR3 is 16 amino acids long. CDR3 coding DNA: TGTGCCAGCAGTGAAAGGGGGGGGGAAAAGAACACTGAAGCTTTCTTT. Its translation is CASSERGGEKNTEAFF.

This CDR3 is CASSIGGTAREQYF. Here the CDR3 DNA reads TGTGCCAGTAGTATAGGTGGGACAGCGAGAGAGCAGTACTTC. The chain links TRBV19 to TRBJ2-7, with 7 bases fitting TRBD1. Per germline, CDR1 LNHDA and CDR2 SQIVND (reference sequence). V gave up 1 base and J gave up 7 bases; unmatched junction bases: 7. The CDR3 spans 14 residues. Complete variable domain (other parts from reference TRBV19 and TRBJ2-7): DGGITQSPKYLFRKEGQNVTLSCEQNLNHDAMYWYRQDPGQGLRLIYYSQIVNDFQKGDIAEGYSVSREKKESFPLTVTSAQKNPTAFYLCASSIGGTAREQYFGPGTRLTVT.

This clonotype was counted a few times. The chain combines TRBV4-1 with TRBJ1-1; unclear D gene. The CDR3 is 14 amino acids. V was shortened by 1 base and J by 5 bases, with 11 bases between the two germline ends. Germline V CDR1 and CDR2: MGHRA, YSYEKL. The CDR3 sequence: CASSQGITRTEAFF. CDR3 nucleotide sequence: TGCGCCAGCAGCCAAGGGATAACAAGGACTGAAGCTTTCTTT.

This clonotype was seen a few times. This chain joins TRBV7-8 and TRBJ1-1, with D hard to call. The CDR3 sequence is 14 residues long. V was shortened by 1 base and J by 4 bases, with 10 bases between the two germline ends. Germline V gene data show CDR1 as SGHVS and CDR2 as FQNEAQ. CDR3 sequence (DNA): TGTGCCAGCAGCTTAGATTCTTCGGGCACTGAAGCTTTCTTT. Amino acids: CASSLDSSGTEAFF.

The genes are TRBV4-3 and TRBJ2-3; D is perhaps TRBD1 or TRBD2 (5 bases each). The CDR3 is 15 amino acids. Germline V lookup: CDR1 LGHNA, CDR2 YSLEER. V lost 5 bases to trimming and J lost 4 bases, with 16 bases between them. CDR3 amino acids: CASSKGLGASDTQYF. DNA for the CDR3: TGCGCCAGCAGCAAGGGCCTCGGGGCCTCAGATACGCAGTATTTT.

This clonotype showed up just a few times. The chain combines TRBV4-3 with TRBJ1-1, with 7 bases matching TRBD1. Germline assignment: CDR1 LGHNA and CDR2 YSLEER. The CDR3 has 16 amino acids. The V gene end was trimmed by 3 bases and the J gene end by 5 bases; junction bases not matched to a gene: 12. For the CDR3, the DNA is TGCGCCAGCAGCCACAAAACACAGGGGCCTGGGACTGAAGCTTTCTTT. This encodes CASSHKTQGPGTEAFF.

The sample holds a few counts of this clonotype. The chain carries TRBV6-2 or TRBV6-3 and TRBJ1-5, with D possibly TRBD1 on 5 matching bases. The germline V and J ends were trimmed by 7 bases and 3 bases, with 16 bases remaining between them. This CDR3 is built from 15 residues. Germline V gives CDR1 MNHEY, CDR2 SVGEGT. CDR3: CASKGWGHDNQPQHF. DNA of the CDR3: TGTGCCAGCAAAGGTTGGGGCCACGACAATCAGCCCCAGCATTTT.

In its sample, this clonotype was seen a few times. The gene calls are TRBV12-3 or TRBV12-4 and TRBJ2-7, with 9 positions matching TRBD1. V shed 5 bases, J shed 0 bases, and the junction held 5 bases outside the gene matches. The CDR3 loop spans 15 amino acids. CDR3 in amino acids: CASSPPGQGSYEQYF. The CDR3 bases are TGTGCCAGCAGTCCTCCGGGACAGGGCTCCTACGAGCAGTACTTC.

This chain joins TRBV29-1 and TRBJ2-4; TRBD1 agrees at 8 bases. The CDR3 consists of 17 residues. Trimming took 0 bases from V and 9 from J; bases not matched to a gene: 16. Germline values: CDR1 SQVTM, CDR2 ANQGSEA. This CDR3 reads CSVEDLRDRQDVGIQYF. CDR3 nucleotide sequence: TGCAGCGTTGAAGACCTCCGGGACAGGCAAGATGTGGGCATTCAGTACTTC.

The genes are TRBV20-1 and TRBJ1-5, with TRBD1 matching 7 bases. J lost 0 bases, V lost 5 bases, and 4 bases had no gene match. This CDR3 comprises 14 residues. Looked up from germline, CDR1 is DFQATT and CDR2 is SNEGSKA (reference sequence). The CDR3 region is CSALGTDSNQPQHF. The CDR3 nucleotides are TGCAGTGCTTTAGGGACAGATAGCAATCAGCCCCAGCATTTT.

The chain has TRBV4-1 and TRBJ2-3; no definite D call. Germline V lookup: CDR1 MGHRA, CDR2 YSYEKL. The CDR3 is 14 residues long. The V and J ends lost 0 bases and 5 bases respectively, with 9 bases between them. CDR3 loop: CASSQDPEGDTQYF. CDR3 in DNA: TGCGCCAGCAGCCAAGATCCGGAAGGAGATACGCAGTATTTT.

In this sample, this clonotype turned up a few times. This CDR3 is CASSIRSGEPQHF. CDR3 coding DNA: TGTGCCAGTAGTATAAGATCCGGAGAGCCCCAGCATTTT. The chain joins TRBV19 to TRBJ1-5; D uncertain. The CDR3 runs 13 residues. V was clipped by 2 bases and J by 8 bases, with 10 bases between them. The germline V gene has CDR1 LNHDA and CDR2 SQIVND (reference sequence).

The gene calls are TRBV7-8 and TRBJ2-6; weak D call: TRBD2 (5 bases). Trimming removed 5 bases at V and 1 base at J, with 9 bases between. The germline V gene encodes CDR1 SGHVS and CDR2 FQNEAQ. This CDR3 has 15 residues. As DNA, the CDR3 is TGTGCCAGCAGCCCTCCGGGGTCTGGGGCCAACGTCCTGACTTTC. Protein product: CASSPPGSGANVLTF.

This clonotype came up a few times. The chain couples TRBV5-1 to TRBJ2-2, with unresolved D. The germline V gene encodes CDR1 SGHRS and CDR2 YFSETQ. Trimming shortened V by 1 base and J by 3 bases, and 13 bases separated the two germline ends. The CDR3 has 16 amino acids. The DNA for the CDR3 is TGCGCCAGCAGCTTGTCCATCTTTGGGGACACCGGGGAGCTGTTTTTT. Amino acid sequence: CASSLSIFGDTGELFF.

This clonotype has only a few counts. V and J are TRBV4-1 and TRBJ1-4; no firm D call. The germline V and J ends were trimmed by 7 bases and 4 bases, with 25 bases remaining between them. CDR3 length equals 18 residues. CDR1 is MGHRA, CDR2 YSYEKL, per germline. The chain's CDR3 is CASTDEGGLRMGNEKLFF. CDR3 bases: TGCGCCAGCACCGACGAAGGCGGCCTAAGGATGGGTAATGAAAAACTGTTTTTT.

CDR3 nucleotide sequence: TGCGCCAGCAGCCAAGGATTGTACGGGACATCAGTTAATGAGCAGTTCTTC. Its translation: CASSQGLYGTSVNEQFF. The V and J genes are TRBV4-3 and TRBJ2-1; TRBD1 is a possible D gene (6 bases). CDR3 length: 17 residues. Trimming left V 1 base short and J 7 bases short, with 20 bases between. Germline-derived CDR1 and CDR2 are LGHNA and YSLEER.

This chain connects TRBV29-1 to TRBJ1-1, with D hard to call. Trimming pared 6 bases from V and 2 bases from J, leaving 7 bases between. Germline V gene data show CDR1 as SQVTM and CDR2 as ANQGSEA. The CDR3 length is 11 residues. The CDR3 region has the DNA TGCAGCGTCACCCGAAACACTGAAGCTTTCTTT. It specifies CSVTRNTEAFF.